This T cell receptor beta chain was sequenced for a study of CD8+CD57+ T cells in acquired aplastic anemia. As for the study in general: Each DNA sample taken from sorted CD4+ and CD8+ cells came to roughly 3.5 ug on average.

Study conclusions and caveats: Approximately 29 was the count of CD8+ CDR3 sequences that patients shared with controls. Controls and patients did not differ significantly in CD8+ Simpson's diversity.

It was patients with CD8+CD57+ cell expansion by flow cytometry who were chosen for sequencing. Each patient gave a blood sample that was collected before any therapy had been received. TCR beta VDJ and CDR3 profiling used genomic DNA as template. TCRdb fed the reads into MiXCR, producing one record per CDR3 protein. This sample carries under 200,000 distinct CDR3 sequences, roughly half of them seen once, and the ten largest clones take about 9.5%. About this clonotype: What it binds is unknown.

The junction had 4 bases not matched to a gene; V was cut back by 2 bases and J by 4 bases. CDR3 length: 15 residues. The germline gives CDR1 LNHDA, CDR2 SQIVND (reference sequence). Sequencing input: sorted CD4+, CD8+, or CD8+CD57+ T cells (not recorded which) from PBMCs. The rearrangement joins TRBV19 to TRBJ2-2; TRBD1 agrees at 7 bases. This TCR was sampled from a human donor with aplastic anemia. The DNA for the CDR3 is TGTGCCAGTAGTATACTGACAGGGCCCACCGGGGAGCTGTTTTTT. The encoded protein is CASSILTGPTGELFF.